These 12 T cell receptor beta chains share one sample of origin, sequenced in a study of cytomegalovirus exposure and HLA in healthy donors. PCR used 60 Vbeta primers and 13 Jbeta primers. This table comes from immunoSEQ multiplex PCR, and its TCRdb copy is limited to in-frame clones, with some not included. Found here are 70,000 to 80,000 clones, roughly 82% of them singletons; the top ten hold roughly 2%. Sample: PBMCs. The receptors derive from a man aged 18 to 29 in good health and CMV-seronegative.

In the case of this clone: A junction boundary mismatches the germline segment, possibly from a read error. This chain connects TRBV7-3 to TRBJ2-1; D is unresolved. Germline lookup yields CDR1 SGHTA and CDR2 FQGTGA. The CDR3 spans 13 residues. As DNA, the CDR3 is TGTGCCAGCAGCTTAACCTCCCACAATGAGCAGTTCTTC. This codes for CASSLTSHNEQFF.

This rearrangement joins TRBV9 to TRBJ1-2, with D maybe TRBD1 (5 bases). CDR1 SGDLS and CDR2 YYNGEE come from the germline V gene. The CDR3 extends over 14 amino acids. The V end lost 4 bases, the J end lost 4 bases, and 14 bases lay between the germline ends. CDR3 bases: TGTGCCAGCAGCTCCCAACGGGGGAGCTATGGCTACACCTTC. This translates into CASSSQRGSYGYTF.

The chain has TRBV7-2 and TRBJ2-3; 9 nucleotides agree with TRBD2. Germline V lookup: CDR1 SGHTA, CDR2 FQGNSA. The trim removed 6 bases at V and 1 base at J, leaving 8 bases unmatched. The CDR3 totals 16 residues. The chain's CDR3 is CASRIPAGGRTDTQYF. The CDR3 DNA sequence: TGTGCCAGCAGGATACCTGCGGGGGGGCGCACAGATACGCAGTATTTT. Combining the CDR3 with reference TRBV7-2 and TRBJ2-3 gives the whole variable domain GAGVSQSPSNKVTEKGKDVELRCDPISGHTALYWYRQSLGQGLEFLIYFQGNSAPDKSGLPSDRFSAERTGGSVSTLTIQRTQQEDSAVYLCASRIPAGGRTDTQYFGPGTRLTVL.

V is TRBV11-2 and J is TRBJ2-1; D uncertain. With 0 bases removed from V and 0 bases from J, the gap between germline ends came to 12 bases. The CDR3 spans 17 residues. Germline-derived CDR1 and CDR2 are SGHAT and FQNNGV. DNA of the CDR3: TGTGCCAGCAGCTTAGATTGGTCTAGATCCTCCTACAATGAGCAGTTCTTC. Translation: CASSLDWSRSSYNEQFF.

This clone is a singleton in its sample. The J gene is TRBJ2-7, the V gene TRBV27, with 8 bases aligning to TRBD1. Germline V CDR1 and CDR2: MNHEY, SMNVEV (reference sequence). The CDR3 spans 16 residues. The V and J ends lost 2 bases and 7 bases, in that order; junction bases with no gene match: 13. The CDR3 sequence: CASSLRARGLSGEQYF. The DNA for the CDR3 is TGTGCCAGCAGTTTAAGGGCCAGGGGGCTTTCGGGGGAGCAGTACTTC.

The chain has TRBV27 and TRBJ2-4; D not resolved. Germline CDR1 and CDR2: MNHEY and SMNVEV (reference sequence). CDR3 size: 15 residues. Between the trimmed V and J ends, which lost 2 bases and 6 bases, there was a span of 14 bases. The CDR3 DNA sequence: TGTGCCAGCAGTTTAAGTTTCCCCGACATAAACATTCAGTACTTC. Amino acid sequence: CASSLSFPDINIQYF.

The V call is TRBV6-1, the J call TRBJ1-5; D is uncertain. The CDR3 is 14 amino acids. Per germline, CDR1 MNHNS and CDR2 SASEGT. V dropped 2 bases and J dropped 2 bases, with 7 bases sitting between them. CDR3 in amino acids: CASSERDGNQPQHF. The CDR3, as DNA: TGTGCCAGCAGTGAACGAGATGGCAATCAGCCCCAGCATTTT.

The chain couples TRBV18 to TRBJ1-2; 10 nucleotides agree with TRBD1. The CDR3 extends over 17 amino acids. Germline values: CDR1 KGHSH, CDR2 LQKENI. V shed 6 bases, J shed 3 bases, and the junction held 13 bases outside the gene matches. The CDR3 region has the DNA TGTGCCAGCTCCCACAACTCCGGGACAGGGGCTGACTATGGCTACACCTTC. This gives the protein CASSHNSGTGADYGYTF.

The J gene is TRBJ2-1, the V gene TRBV5-6; D is possibly TRBD1 (6 bases). The V gene's germline CDR1 is SGHDT and CDR2 YYEEEE. V was trimmed by 4 bases and J by 7 bases, leaving 12 bases between them. The CDR3 is made up of 13 amino acids. CDR3 nucleotide sequence: TGTGCCAGCAGCACAGGGCGGTCGAATGAGCAGTTCTTC. Translated, it gives CASSTGRSNEQFF. Full variable domain (rest looked up from reference TRBV5-6 and TRBJ2-1): DAGVTQSPTHLIKTRGQQVTLRCSPKSGHDTVSWYQQALGQGPQFIFQYYEEEERQRGNFPDRFSGHQFPNYSSELNVNALLLGDSALYLCASSTGRSNEQFFGPGTRLTVL.

This chain connects TRBV4-1 to TRBJ1-6; a weak D match, TRBD1 (5 bases). V lost 0 bases to trimming and J lost 10 bases, with 19 bases between them. Germline CDR1 MGHRA, CDR2 YSYEKL. The CDR3 length is 17 residues. CDR3 DNA: TGCGCCAGCAGCCAAGATTCTGGCGGGACTATAGGGTCACCCCTCCACTTT. Protein: CASSQDSGGTIGSPLHF.

The rearrangement uses TRBV5-1 and TRBJ1-5, with D tentatively TRBD1 (5 bases). CDR1 SGHRS and CDR2 YFSETQ come from the germline V gene. V was cut by 4 bases and J by 5 bases, with 16 bases left in between. This CDR3 is built from 15 residues. CDR3: CASSGWTAGHQPQHF. DNA of the CDR3: TGCGCCAGCAGCGGGTGGACCGCGGGGCATCAGCCCCAGCATTTT.

V gene TRBV25-1 combines with J gene TRBJ2-2; the D is unclear. V lost 1 base to trimming and J lost 3 bases, with 15 bases between them. The CDR3 covers 17 residues. Germline lookup yields CDR1 MGHDK and CDR2 SYGVNS. This CDR3 reads CASSEFSGFGYTGELFF. The CDR3 DNA reads TGTGCCAGCAGTGAATTTTCCGGTTTTGGTTACACCGGGGAGCTGTTTTTT.